This T cell receptor (beta chain) was obtained from a study of Graves' ophthalmopathy and Graves' hyperthyroidism. Amplified TCR beta CDR3 regions were obtained using RNA transcripts as template. An opening RT-PCR round employed HTBI primers and preceded a second-round multiplex PCR. TCRdb analysed the multiplex PCR reads with MiXCR anew, one entry per CDR3 protein. The profile shows approximately 480,000 distinct CDR3 sequences, under 15% of them singletons. The sequence was obtained from a woman younger than 45 with Graves' ophthalmopathy. What was sequenced was blood.

In DNA form, the CDR3 reads TGCAGTGCTAGAGATCTTTCGGGGAGGGAGCAGTACTTC. Protein sequence: CSARDLSGREQYF. The V call is TRBV20-1, the J call TRBJ2-7, with D perhaps TRBD2 (6 bases). Trimming cost V 0 bases and J 7 bases, with 13 bases left between them. Germline loops: CDR1 DFQATT, CDR2 SNEGSKA (reference sequence). The CDR3 runs to 13 residues.